Listed below are T cell receptor beta chains from one sample, sequenced in a study of blood T cell repertoires in COVID-19. Here immunoSEQ multiplex PCR was the method, and the copy in TCRdb shows in-frame clones only, minus some. The sample lists more than 60,000 clones, about four fifths occurring once. Sequenced material: peripheral blood. Every receptor here comes from a man in his sixties with acute or convalescent COVID-19. The CDR3 runs from the conserved cysteine through the conserved F or W. A D gene is named only where the DNA matches it firmly. A row's size may be missing; if present it is once, few, many or a size class.

clone size	D gene	V gene	J gene	CDR3 protein	CDR3 DNA
many	TRBD1	TRBV24-1	TRBJ1-5	CATSAGAGQGNQPQHF	TGTGCCACCAGCGCGGGGGCAGGACAGGGGAACCAGCCCCAGCATTTT
-	TRBD1	TRBV3-1/TRBV3-2	TRBJ1-2	CASSPDRDYGYTF	TGTGCCAGCAGCCCCGACAGGGACTATGGCTACACCTTC
-	-	TRBV7-6	TRBJ2-5	CASSLARANQETQYF	TGTGCCAGCAGCTTAGCCAGGGCGAACCAAGAGACCCAGTACTTC
-	-	TRBV10-3	TRBJ1-5	CATSGASGNQPQHF	TGTGCCACGTCAGGGGCATCAGGCAATCAGCCCCAGCATTTT
-	-	TRBV7-9	TRBJ2-7	CASSLTAGQVAYEQYF	TGTGCCAGCAGCTTAACAGCGGGACAGGTGGCCTACGAGCAGTACTTC
-	TRBD1	TRBV4-2	TRBJ2-1	CASSQDRDREGEQFF	TGTGCCAGCAGCCAAGATCGGGACAGGGAGGGTGAGCAGTTCTTC
-	-	TRBV28	TRBJ1-2	CALFNTNYGYTF	TGTGCTCTGTTTAATACTAACTATGGCTACACCTTC
-	TRBD2	TRBV6-1	TRBJ2-5	CASSGAGRGKETQYF	TGTGCCAGCAGTGGAGCGGGGCGGGGAAAAGAGACCCAGTACTTC
-	TRBD2	TRBV2	TRBJ2-1	CASSPSGGGGEQFF	TGTGCCAGCAGCCCGTCGGGAGGGGGGGGTGAGCAGTTCTTC
-	TRBD1	TRBV2	TRBJ2-7	CASSRDRYEQYF	TGTGCCAGCAGTCGGGACAGATACGAGCAGTACTTC
-	-	TRBV18	TRBJ2-7	CASSPYARESSEQYF	TGTGCCAGCTCACCATATGCTCGGGAGTCCTCCGAGCAGTACTTC
-	TRBD1	TRBV19	TRBJ1-1	CASRGGQGAPDGNTEAFF	TGTGCCAGTAGGGGAGGACAGGGGGCCCCTGATGGGAACACTGAAGCTTTCTTT
-	-	TRBV9	TRBJ2-7	CASSQTGASVEQYF	TGTGCCAGCAGCCAGACAGGAGCATCCGTCGAGCAGTACTTC
-	TRBD1	TRBV10-3	TRBJ1-6	CAISGGQGSRIGSPLHF	TGTGCCATCAGTGGCGGACAGGGGTCTAGGATTGGATCACCCCTCCACTTT
-	-	TRBV19	TRBJ1-2	CATDDRTFNYGYTF	TGTGCCACTGACGACAGGACGTTTAACTATGGCTACACCTTC
once	-	TRBV5-1	TRBJ1-5	CASSLEGVKGQPQHF	TGCGCCAGCAGCTTGGAGGGGGTTAAGGGCCAGCCCCAGCATTTT
-	TRBD2	TRBV6-6	TRBJ2-1	CASIKGLAGMDEQFF	TGTGCCAGCATCAAGGGCCTAGCGGGGATGGATGAGCAGTTCTTC
once	TRBD2	TRBV4-3	TRBJ2-3	CASSQEDSGGYTQYF	TGCGCCAGCAGCCAAGAGGACAGCGGGGGATATACGCAGTATTTT
-	-	TRBV4-1	TRBJ2-1	CASSPGQISYNEQFF	TGCGCCAGCAGTCCTGGACAGATCTCCTACAATGAGCAGTTCTTC
-	-	TRBV12-5	TRBJ2-1	CASGKHNEQFF	TGTGCTAGTGGAAAGCACAATGAGCAGTTCTTC
-	TRBD2	TRBV7-2	TRBJ2-7	CASSITSGDYEQYF	TGTGCCAGCAGTATAACTAGCGGGGATTACGAGCAGTACTTC
-	TRBD1	TRBV5-4	TRBJ2-5	CASSLRQGAGETQYF	TGTGCCAGCAGCTTACGGCAGGGGGCTGGAGAGACCCAGTACTTC
few	-	TRBV27	TRBJ2-7	CASRTLRGRYEQYF	TGTGCCAGCAGGACCCTCAGGGGACGCTACGAGCAGTACTTC
-	-	TRBV6-1	TRBJ1-5	CASSEALGNQPQHF	TGTGCCAGCAGTGAAGCGCTCGGGAATCAGCCCCAGCATTTT
-	-	TRBV12-3/TRBV12-4	TRBJ2-5	CASSLRAETQYF	TGTGCCAGCAGTTTAAGAGCAGAGACCCAGTACTTC
-	TRBD1	TRBV28	TRBJ2-2	CASSYPVGQRTGELFF	TGTGCCAGCAGCTACCCCGTGGGACAGAGGACCGGGGAGCTGTTTTTT
-	TRBD1	TRBV2	TRBJ2-1	CASSGQVRVYNEQFF	TGTGCCAGCAGCGGACAGGTTAGGGTCTACAATGAGCAGTTCTTC
-	-	TRBV14	TRBJ2-3	CASSPHGADTQYF	TGTGCCAGCAGCCCCCACGGAGCAGATACGCAGTATTTT
-	TRBD2	TRBV7-2	TRBJ2-1	CASSRLAGGYNEQFF	TGTGCCAGCAGTCGACTAGCGGGCGGCTACAATGAGCAGTTCTTC
-	TRBD2	TRBV5-1	TRBJ2-1	CASMTGGIYNEQFF	TGCGCCAGCATGACGGGGGGGATTTACAATGAGCAGTTCTTC
-	-	TRBV28	TRBJ1-2	CATYGGYGYTF	TGTGCCACTTATGGAGGGTATGGCTACACCTTC
-	-	TRBV18	TRBJ1-1	CASSFGEFEAFF	TGTGCCAGCTCATTCGGGGAGTTTGAAGCTTTCTTT
-	TRBD1	TRBV18	TRBJ1-1	CASSRNVPDRGQSEAFF	TGTGCCAGCTCCAGGAACGTCCCGGACAGGGGGCAGTCTGAAGCTTTCTTT
-	TRBD2	TRBV4-2	TRBJ2-2	CASSLGLAGLNGELFF	TGTGCCAGCAGCCTCGGACTAGCGGGGTTGAACGGGGAGCTGTTTTTT
-	-	TRBV9	TRBJ2-3	CASSVAAVTDTQYF	TGTGCCAGCAGCGTAGCAGCGGTTACAGATACGCAGTATTTT
-	-	TRBV21-1	TRBJ2-1	CASSSLKTTSSYNEQFF	TGTGCCAGCAGCAGCCTCAAGACTACCAGCTCCTACAATGAGCAGTTCTTC
many	TRBD1	TRBV6-6	TRBJ1-1	CASRDRGGKEEAFF	TGTGCCAGCAGGGACAGGGGGGGAAAGGAGGAAGCTTTCTTT
-	-	TRBV28	TRBJ2-3	CASILGLGRDTQYF	TGTGCCAGCATTTTAGGTCTAGGGAGGGATACGCAGTATTTT
-	-	TRBV12-3/TRBV12-4	TRBJ2-5	CASSFLQETQYF	TGTGCCAGCAGTTTTCTCCAAGAGACCCAGTACTTC
-	TRBD1	TRBV6-4	TRBJ1-2	CASSEIHTGTGRGYTF	TGTGCCAGCAGTGAGATACATACCGGGACAGGGAGAGGCTACACCTTC
once	-	TRBV18	TRBJ1-3	CASSPSGDSGNTIYF	TGTGCCAGCTCACCTTCGGGGGACTCTGGAAACACCATATATTTT
-	TRBD1	TRBV7-2	TRBJ2-1	CASSFSGTGSYNEQFF	TGTGCCAGCAGCTTCTCTGGGACAGGGTCCTACAATGAGCAGTTCTTC
-	TRBD2	TRBV5-4	TRBJ2-3	CASSIRVAGGTDTQYF	TGTGCCAGCAGCATCCGGGTAGCGGGAGGGACAGATACGCAGTATTTT
-	-	TRBV6-5	TRBJ2-6	CASSYADSSGANVLTF	TGTGCCAGCAGTTACGCAGACAGCTCTGGGGCCAACGTCCTGACTTTC
-	-	TRBV7-9	TRBJ2-7	CASSFTLAPYEQYF	TGTGCCAGCAGCTTTACCTTGGCTCCCTACGAGCAGTACTTC
-	-	TRBV28	TRBJ1-5	CASSFPLGHGGVQPQHF	TGTGCCAGCAGTTTTCCCCTGGGACATGGGGGTGTGCAGCCCCAGCATTTT
-	TRBD1	TRBV19	TRBJ2-1	CASSDRVPPNEQFF	TGTGCCAGTAGTGACAGGGTCCCACCTAATGAGCAGTTCTTC
-	TRBD1	TRBV18	TRBJ2-7	CASSPQPQGAYEQYF	TGTGCCAGCTCACCGCAACCACAGGGGGCCTACGAGCAGTACTTC
-	TRBD1	TRBV18	TRBJ1-2	CASSPGQDNGYTF	TGTGCCAGCTCACCGGGACAGGATAATGGCTACACCTTC
-	-	TRBV19	TRBJ1-5	CASGQTSNQPQHF	TGTGCCAGTGGACAGACTAGCAATCAGCCCCAGCATTTT
-	-	TRBV11-1	TRBJ2-7	CASSLFQGTYEQYF	TGTGCCAGCAGCTTATTCCAGGGGACCTACGAGCAGTACTTC
few	TRBD2	TRBV3-1/TRBV3-2	TRBJ2-1	CASSDTSGSLFEQFF	TGTGCCAGCAGCGATACTAGCGGGAGTCTCTTTGAGCAGTTCTTC
-	TRBD2	TRBV11-3	TRBJ2-1	CASSLGGLEQFF	TGTGCCAGCAGCTTAGGGGGACTAGAGCAGTTCTTC